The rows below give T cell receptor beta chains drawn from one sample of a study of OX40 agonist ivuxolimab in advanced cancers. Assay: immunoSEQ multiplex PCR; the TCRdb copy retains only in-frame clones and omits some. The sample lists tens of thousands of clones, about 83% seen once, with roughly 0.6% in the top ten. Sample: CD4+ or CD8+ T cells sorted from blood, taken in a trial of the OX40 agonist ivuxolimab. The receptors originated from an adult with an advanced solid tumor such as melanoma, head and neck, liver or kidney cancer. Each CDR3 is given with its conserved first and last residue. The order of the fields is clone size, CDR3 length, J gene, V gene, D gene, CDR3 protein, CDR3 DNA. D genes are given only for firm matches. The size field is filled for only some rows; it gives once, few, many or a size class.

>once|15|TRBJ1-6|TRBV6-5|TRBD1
CASSYQGQSNSPLHF
TGTGCCAGCAGTTACCAGGGACAGAGTAATTCACCCCTCCACTTT
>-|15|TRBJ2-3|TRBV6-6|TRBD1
CASRPGTGVTDTQYF
TGTGCCAGCAGACCCGGGACAGGGGTGACAGATACGCAGTATTTT
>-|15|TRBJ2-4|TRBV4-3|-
CASSQDRQPKNIQYF
TGCGCCAGCAGCCAAGATCGGCAGCCGAAAAACATTCAGTACTTC
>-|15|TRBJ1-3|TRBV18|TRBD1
CASSGDRAAGNTIYF
TGTGCCAGCTCGGGGGACAGGGCCGCTGGAAACACCATATATTTT
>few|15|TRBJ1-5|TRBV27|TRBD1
CASSSAGTGRRPQHF
TGTGCCAGCAGTTCGGCCGGGACAGGGAGGCGGCCCCAGCATTTT
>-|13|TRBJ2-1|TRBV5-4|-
CASSLGGYNEQFF
TGTGCCAGCAGCTTAGGAGGGTACAATGAGCAGTTCTTC
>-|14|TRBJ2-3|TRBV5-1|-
CASSLSASTDTQYF
TGCGCCAGCAGCTTGTCGGCGAGCACAGATACGCAGTATTTT
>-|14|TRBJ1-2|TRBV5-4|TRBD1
CASTDRAGNYGYTF
TGTGCCAGCACCGACAGGGCTGGCAACTATGGCTACACCTTC
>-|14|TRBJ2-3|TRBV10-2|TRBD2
CASKKLAGADTQYF
TGCGCCAGCAAAAAACTAGCGGGAGCAGATACGCAGTATTTT
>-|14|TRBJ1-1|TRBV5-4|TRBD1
CASSVGQLNTEAFF
TGTGCCAGCAGCGTGGGACAGCTGAACACTGAAGCTTTCTTT
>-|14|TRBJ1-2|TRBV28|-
CASSSQTELYGYTF
TGTGCCAGCAGTTCCCAGACAGAACTCTATGGCTACACCTTC
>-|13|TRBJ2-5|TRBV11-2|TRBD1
CASSRDRQETQYF
TGTGCCAGCAGCCGGGACAGGCAAGAGACCCAGTACTTC
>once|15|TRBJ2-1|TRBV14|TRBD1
CASSRTGGFYNEQFF
TGTGCCAGCAGTCGGACAGGGGGCTTCTACAATGAGCAGTTCTTC
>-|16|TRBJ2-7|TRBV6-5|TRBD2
CASSLYTDPSGYEQYF
TGTGCCAGCAGTTTGTATACCGACCCTAGCGGATACGAGCAGTACTTC
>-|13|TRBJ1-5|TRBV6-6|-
CASSGQNNQPQHF
TGTGCCAGCAGTGGACAGAACAATCAGCCCCAGCATTTT
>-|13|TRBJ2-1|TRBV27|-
CASRGLQFNEQFF
TGTGCCAGCAGGGGGCTCCAATTCAATGAGCAGTTCTTC
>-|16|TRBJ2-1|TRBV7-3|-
CASSSQPYKGNNEQFF
TGTGCCAGCAGCTCGCAACCCTACAAGGGGAACAATGAGCAGTTCTTC
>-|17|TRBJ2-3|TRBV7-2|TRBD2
CASSLFGLAGGTDTQYF
TGTGCCAGCAGCTTATTTGGACTAGCGGGAGGGACAGATACGCAGTATTTT
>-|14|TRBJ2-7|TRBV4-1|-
CASSQALKAREQYF
TGTGCCAGCAGCCAAGCCCTCAAAGCTCGCGAGCAGTACTTC
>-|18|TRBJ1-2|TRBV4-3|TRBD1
CASSQDAGGVGHNYGYTF
TGCGCCAGCAGCCAAGATGCAGGGGGCGTGGGGCATAACTATGGCTACACCTTC
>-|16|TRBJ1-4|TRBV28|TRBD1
CASSLGSGRGNEKLFF
TGTGCCAGCAGTTTAGGTTCCGGCAGGGGGAATGAAAAACTGTTTTTT
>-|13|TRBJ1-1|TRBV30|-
CAGCGPVSAKAFF
TGTGCCGGTTGCGGGCCAGTCTCCGCAAAAGCTTTCTTT
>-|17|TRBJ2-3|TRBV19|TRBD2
CASSARTSGGATDTQYF
TGTGCCAGTAGTGCTCGGACTAGCGGGGGGGCCACAGATACGCAGTATTTT
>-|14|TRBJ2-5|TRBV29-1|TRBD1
CSVDGRGTGETQYF
TGCAGCGTTGATGGCAGGGGGACGGGAGAGACCCAGTACTTC
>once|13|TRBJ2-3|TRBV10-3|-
CAISTQGGDTQYF
TGTGCCATCAGTACACAGGGTGGAGATACGCAGTATTTT
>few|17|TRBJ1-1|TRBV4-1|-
CASSRFITGRANTEAFF
TGCGCCAGCAGCCGCTTTATCACGGGGAGGGCCAACACTGAAGCTTTCTTT
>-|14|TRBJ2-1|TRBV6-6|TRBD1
CASSKGQGSNEQFF
TGTGCCAGCAGTAAGGGACAGGGGTCCAATGAGCAGTTCTTC
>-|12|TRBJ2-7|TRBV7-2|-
CASSSAWTTLYF
TGTGCCAGCAGCTCAGCATGGACTACCCTGTACTTC
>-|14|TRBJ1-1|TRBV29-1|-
CSAPVGGPGAEAFF
TGCAGCGCCCCTGTCGGGGGGCCGGGGGCTGAAGCTTTCTTT
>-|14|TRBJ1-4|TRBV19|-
CASSSQRVNEKLFF
TGTGCCAGTAGCTCACAGAGAGTTAATGAAAAACTGTTTTTT
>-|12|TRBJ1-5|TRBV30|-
CAWDRGNQPQHF
TGTGCCTGGGATCGGGGCAATCAGCCCCAGCATTTT
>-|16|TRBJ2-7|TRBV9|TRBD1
CASSSGAGQGVIEQYF
TGTGCCAGCAGCTCCGGAGCGGGACAGGGCGTCATTGAGCAGTACTTC
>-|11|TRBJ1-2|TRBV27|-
CASGSLGGYTF
TGTGCCAGCGGGAGTTTAGGCGGCTACACCTTC
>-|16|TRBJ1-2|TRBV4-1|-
CASSQAPLEPNYGYTF
TGCGCCAGCAGCCAAGCACCCCTGGAGCCGAACTATGGCTACACCTTC
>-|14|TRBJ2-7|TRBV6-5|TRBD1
CASRTRDRGTEQYF
TGTGCCAGCAGAACCCGGGACAGGGGGACCGAGCAGTACTTC
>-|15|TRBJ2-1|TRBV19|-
CASSIGGLAPNEQFF
TGTGCCAGTAGTATAGGCGGCCTCGCACCCAATGAGCAGTTCTTC
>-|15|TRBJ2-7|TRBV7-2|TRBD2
CASSLTSGGAYEQYF
TGTGCCAGCAGCCTGACTAGCGGGGGGGCCTACGAGCAGTACTTC
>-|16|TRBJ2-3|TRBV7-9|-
CASGASSLSSTDTQYF
TGTGCCAGCGGAGCGAGTAGTCTTTCTAGCACAGATACGCAGTATTTT
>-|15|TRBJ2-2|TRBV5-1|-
CASSTEGGVTGELFF
TGCGCCAGCAGCACCGAGGGGGGTGTCACCGGGGAGCTGTTTTTT
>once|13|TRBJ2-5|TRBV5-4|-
CASSFEAEETQYF
TGTGCCAGCAGCTTTGAGGCAGAAGAGACCCAGTACTTC
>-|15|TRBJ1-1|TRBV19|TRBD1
CASSIGQGAVTEAFF
TGTGCCAGTAGTATCGGACAGGGGGCGGTCACTGAAGCTTTCTTT
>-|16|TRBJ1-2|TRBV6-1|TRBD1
CASSEASTGPNYGYTF
TGTGCCAGCAGTGAAGCTTCGACAGGGCCCAACTATGGCTACACCTTC
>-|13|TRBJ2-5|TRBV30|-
CAWSTGGEETQYF
TGTGCCTGGAGCACCGGCGGGGAAGAGACCCAGTACTTC
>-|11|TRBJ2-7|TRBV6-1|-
CASRQNYEQYF
TGTGCCAGCAGACAAAATTACGAGCAGTACTTC
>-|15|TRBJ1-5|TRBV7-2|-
CASSLGPYSNQPQHF
TGTGCCAGCAGCTTGGGCCCGTATAGCAATCAGCCCCAGCATTTT
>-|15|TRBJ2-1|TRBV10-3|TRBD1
CAISEGQGSYNEQFF
TGTGCCATCAGTGAGGGACAGGGGTCCTACAATGAGCAGTTCTTC
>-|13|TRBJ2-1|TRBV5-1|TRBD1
CASSLSGQGEQFF
TGCGCCAGCAGCTTGTCGGGACAGGGTGAGCAGTTCTTC
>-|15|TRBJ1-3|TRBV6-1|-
CASSEGKGNRNTIYF
TGTGCCAGCAGTGAAGGGAAGGGAAATCGGAACACCATATATTTT
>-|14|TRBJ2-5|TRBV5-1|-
CASSLRLYQETQYF
TGCGCCAGCAGCTTGAGGCTCTACCAAGAGACCCAGTACTTC
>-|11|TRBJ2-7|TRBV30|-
CAWSVLGEQYF
TGTGCCTGGAGTGTACTTGGTGAGCAGTACTTC
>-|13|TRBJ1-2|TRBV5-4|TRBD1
CASSRTGGYGYTF
TGTGCCAGCAGCCGGACAGGAGGATATGGCTACACCTTC
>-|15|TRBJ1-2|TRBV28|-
CASTKAGTLSRGYTF
TGTGCCAGCACCAAAGCCGGGACTCTTTCGCGAGGCTACACCTTC
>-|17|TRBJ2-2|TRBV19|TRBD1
CASSPHRGVDYTGELFF
TGTGCCAGTAGTCCGCACAGGGGGGTCGACTACACCGGGGAGCTGTTTTTT
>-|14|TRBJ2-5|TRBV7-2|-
CASSQNGGRETQYF
TGTGCCAGCAGCCAAAATGGGGGTAGGGAGACCCAGTACTTC
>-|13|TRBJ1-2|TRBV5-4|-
CASSLVPGSGYTF
TGTGCCAGCAGCTTGGTGCCAGGCTCTGGCTACACCTTC